Detailed here is one TCR beta chain. In the original analysis: Reference gene primers were amplified, and this amplification served to estimate nucleated cell counts. Profiling relied on immunoSEQ multiplex PCR, and the TCRdb table lists in-frame clones only, not all of them. V, J and clone size derive from that table, while D and trimming were established from the DNA sequence. Found here are about 180,000 clones, about 88% of them singletons; the top ten hold about 5.8%. Seattle's cohort entered during active infection and was followed longitudinally. The sample originates from a study of blood T cell repertoires in COVID-19. Study information: From the United States, Italy and Spain came samples of acute and convalescent COVID-19.

CDR3 length equals 15 residues. The sequenced material came from peripheral blood. The sequence was collected from a woman aged 50 to 60 with COVID-19, enrolled during active disease. The V and J genes are TRBV21-1 and TRBJ1-2; the table gives TRBD1 as D, unverified against the DNA. TRBV21-1 is tagged as a pseudogene. Written as DNA, the CDR3 is TGTGCCAGCAGCACCTCTCGGACAGGGCACCATGGCTACACCTTC. It translates to CASSTSRTGHHGYTF.